The 26 T cell receptor beta chains given below trace back to one sample, sequenced in a study of CXCR3-negative and CXCR3-positive naive CD8 T cells (dated by TCRdb to about 2019). Sequencing instrument: NextSeq 550. The Human TCR Profiling Kit (MiLaboratory) was used to make UMI-labeled 5' RACE TRB cDNA libraries. TCRdb reprocessed the reads, reporting each CDR3 protein sequence once and no DNA. The record for this sample contains 40,000 to 45,000 distinct CDR3 sequences. The ten largest clones take up roughly 15% of the sample. Sequencing was done on a sample of memory CD8+ T cells from blood. This specimen's cell subset or site label, per the study, means: conventional CD8+ memory T cells (TMEM), sorted as controls. These receptors were obtained from a human donor in good health. Some clones in this sample may be carry-over from other donors' samples.

The rearrangement uses TRBV29-1 and TRBJ2-2; TCRdb calls TRBD1, which cannot be checked without DNA. CDR1 and CDR2 from the germline V gene are SQVTM and ANQGSEA. The CDR3 is made up of 13 amino acids. The CDR3 sequence: CSVVGKNTGELFF.

The V gene is TRBV7-9, the J gene TRBJ1-1. The CDR3 sequence is 14 residues long. CDR1 and CDR2 from the germline V gene are SEHNR and FQNEAQ (reference sequence). CDR3 sequence: CASSLGRLNTEAFF.

The chain combines TRBV20-1 with TRBJ2-1; as DNA is missing, the TRBD1 call by TCRdb cannot be tested. CDR3 size: 14 residues. Germline loops: CDR1 DFQATT, CDR2 SNEGSKA (reference sequence). The CDR3 spells CSAPRDRDRNEQFF.

The chain joins TRBV28 to TRBJ2-1; TCRdb indicates TRBD2, and absent DNA this call remains unverified. Germline CDR1 is MDHEN and CDR2 is SYDVKM. The CDR3 contains 15 residues. The CDR3 region is CASSFPPGSGIHPFF.

The chain carries TRBV14 and TRBJ2-1; TCRdb designates TRBD1, a call that cannot be tested without DNA. The V gene's germline CDR1 is SGHDN and CDR2 FVKESK. The CDR3 extends over 16 amino acids. CDR3 amino acids: CASSQVPGQEYNEQFF.

The rearrangement links TRBV29-1 to TRBJ1-1; TCRdb indicates TRBD1, and absent DNA this call remains unverified. Per germline, CDR1 SQVTM and CDR2 ANQGSEA. The CDR3 loop spans 14 amino acids. CDR3: CSVEGTDMNTEAFF. Full variable domain (missing parts from reference TRBV29-1 and TRBJ1-1): SAVISQKPSRDICQRGTSLTIQCQVDSQVTMMFWYRQQPGQSLTLIATANQGSEATYESGFVIDKFPISRPNLTFSTLTVSNMSPEDSSIYLCSVEGTDMNTEAFFGQGTRLTVV.

J is TRBJ2-5 and V is TRBV11-2; TCRdb's assignment of TRBD2 cannot be checked, as there is no DNA. CDR1 and CDR2 (germline): SGHAT, FQNNGV. The CDR3 totals 16 residues. Here the CDR3 reads CASSGWTSGRLETQYF.

The chain uses TRBV20-1 and TRBJ2-7; TCRdb returns TRBD1, unconfirmable since there is no DNA. Germline V lookup: CDR1 DFQATT, CDR2 SNEGSKA (reference sequence). This CDR3 is 18 amino acids long. The CDR3: CSARGGGDILQKPYEQYF.

This sequence joins TRBV5-1 and TRBJ2-4; TCRdb's D call of TRBD1 is untestable without DNA. There are 14 residues in the CDR3. Looked up from germline, CDR1 is SGHRS and CDR2 is YFSETQ. CDR3 protein: CASSFRQGSDIQYF.

The CDR3 reads CASSFGTSGANEQFF. The chain employs TRBV28 and TRBJ2-1; TCRdb names TRBD2, which stays unverified in the absence of DNA. Germline CDR1 MDHEN, CDR2 SYDVKM. The CDR3 contains 15 residues. The whole variable domain, remainder taken from reference TRBV28 and TRBJ2-1, is DVKVTQSSRYLVKRTGEKVFLECVQDMDHENMFWYRQDPGLGLRLIYFSYDVKMKEKGDIPEGYSVSREKKERFSLILESASTNQTSMYLCASSFGTSGANEQFFGPGTRLTVL.

The chain links TRBV20-1 to TRBJ2-1; TCRdb's D gene call, TRBD1, goes unchecked for lack of DNA. The CDR3 contains 15 residues. Per germline, CDR1 DFQATT and CDR2 SNEGSKA (reference sequence). CDR3 amino acids: CSARDPPGGYNEQFF.

The V gene is TRBV7-8, the J gene TRBJ2-7. CDR1 is SGHVS and CDR2 is FQNEAQ in the germline V gene. The CDR3 sequence is 13 residues long. CDR3 loop: CASSPRYSYEQYF.

The chain carries TRBV20-1 and TRBJ2-1; TCRdb proposes TRBD2, but this gene call is untestable without DNA. CDR1 is DFQATT and CDR2 is SNEGSKA in the germline V gene (reference sequence). This CDR3 is 12 amino acids long. CDR3 sequence reads: CSAPSGYNEQFF.

The CDR3 spells CAISEQGAGANVLTF. The chain carries TRBV10-3 and TRBJ2-6; TCRdb's D call of TRBD1 is untestable without DNA. From germline, CDR1 is ENHRY and CDR2 SYGVKD. The CDR3 spans 15 residues.

This chain links TRBV6-4 with TRBJ2-1; the D call of TRBD1 rests on TCRdb alone, since no DNA is present to check it. Germline V lookup: CDR1 MRHNA, CDR2 SNTAGT. The CDR3 sequence is 16 residues long. CDR3 loop: CASSPSGGGEGNEQFF.

The chain is built from TRBV4-1 and TRBJ1-2. Germline V gene lookup returns CDR1 MGHRA and CDR2 YSYEKL. This CDR3 is 14 amino acids long. This CDR3 reads CASSQTNSLYGYTF.

The CDR3 region is CSVEDLLNRGYNEQFF. The chain carries TRBV29-1 and TRBJ2-1; without DNA, the TCRdb call of TRBD1 cannot be checked. This CDR3 is built from 16 residues. CDR1 and CDR2 (germline): SQVTM, ANQGSEA.

The chain has TRBV6-5 and TRBJ2-1. The CDR3 totals 13 residues. Germline V gene lookup returns CDR1 MNHEY and CDR2 SVGAGI. The CDR3 spells CASSYSSSKEQFF.

This chain links TRBV13 with TRBJ2-5; the D gene TCRdb calls, TRBD2, cannot be checked with no DNA. The CDR3 is made up of 13 amino acids. Germline V gene data show CDR1 as PRHDT and CDR2 as FYEKMQ (reference sequence). Here the CDR3 reads CASTRGGRETQYF.

This rearrangement joins TRBV4-1 to TRBJ1-2; no DNA is available, so the TRBD1 call from TCRdb remains unchecked. The V gene's germline CDR1 is MGHRA and CDR2 YSYEKL. The CDR3 totals 17 residues. CDR3 sequence: CASSQPLPTGLDYGYTF.

The chain carries TRBV29-1 and TRBJ1-1; TCRdb designates TRBD1, a call that cannot be tested without DNA. The CDR3 is 13 amino acids. Germline V gene lookup returns CDR1 SQVTM and CDR2 ANQGSEA. This CDR3 reads CSASWGANTEAFF.

The chain combines TRBV29-1 with TRBJ2-1; TCRdb's D gene call, TRBD1, goes unchecked for lack of DNA. This CDR3 comprises 13 residues. Germline CDR1 reads SQVTM; CDR2 reads ANQGSEA. CDR3 region: CSALGRFYNEQFF.

J is TRBJ1-5 and V is TRBV27. CDR1 and CDR2 from the germline V gene are MNHEY and SMNVEV (reference sequence). The CDR3 is made up of 14 amino acids. The CDR3 spells CASSLSGINQPQHF.

Here the CDR3 reads CASSLEGMATSYEQYF. This rearrangement joins TRBV5-1 to TRBJ2-7. The CDR3 length is 16 residues. Germline V lookup: CDR1 SGHRS, CDR2 YFSETQ.

The chain couples TRBV27 to TRBJ1-2; the D gene TCRdb calls, TRBD1, cannot be checked with no DNA. Germline CDR1 reads MNHEY; CDR2 reads SMNVEV (reference sequence). The CDR3 runs 20 residues. CDR3 region: CASSFRARDRGQGTNYGYTF.

V and J are TRBV28 and TRBJ2-4. The CDR3 is made up of 15 amino acids. Germline V lookup: CDR1 MDHEN, CDR2 SYDVKM. Here the CDR3 reads CASSPRSLAKNIQYF.